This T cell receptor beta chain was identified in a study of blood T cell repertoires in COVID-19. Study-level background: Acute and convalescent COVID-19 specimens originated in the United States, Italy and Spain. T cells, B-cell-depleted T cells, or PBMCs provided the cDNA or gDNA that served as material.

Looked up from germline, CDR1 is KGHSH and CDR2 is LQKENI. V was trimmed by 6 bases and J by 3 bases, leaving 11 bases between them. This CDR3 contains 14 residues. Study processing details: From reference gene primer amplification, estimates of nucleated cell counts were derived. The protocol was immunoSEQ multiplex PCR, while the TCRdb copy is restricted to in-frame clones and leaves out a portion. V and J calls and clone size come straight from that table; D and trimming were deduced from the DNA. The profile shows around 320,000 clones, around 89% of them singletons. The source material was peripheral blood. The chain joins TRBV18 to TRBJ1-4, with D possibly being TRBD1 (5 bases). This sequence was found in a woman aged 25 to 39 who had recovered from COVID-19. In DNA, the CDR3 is TGTGCCAGCTCCGAAGACAGAGCTAATGAAAAACTGTTTTTT. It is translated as CASSEDRANEKLFF. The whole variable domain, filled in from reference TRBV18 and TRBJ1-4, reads NAGVMQNPRHLVRRRGQEARLRCSPMKGHSHVYWYRQLPEEGLKFMVYLQKENIIDESGMPKERFSAEFPKEGPSILRIQQVVRGDSAAYFCASSEDRANEKLFFGSGTQLSVL.